The 7 T cell receptor beta chains presented below share a single source sample, sequenced in a study of cytomegalovirus exposure and HLA in healthy donors. PCR used 60 Vbeta primers and 13 Jbeta primers. Using immunoSEQ multiplex PCR, the repertoire was profiled, and TCRdb retains in-frame clones only, with some absent. Of some 130,000 clones listed, 60% to 80% are singletons. Specimen: PBMCs. The receptors were sampled from a male donor in good health and CMV-seronegative.

Only a few counts were recorded for this clone. At one end the junction does not follow the germline gene, possibly because of a read error. The chain has TRBV7-7 and TRBJ1-6; D unresolved. CDR1 and CDR2 from the germline V gene are SSHAT and FNYEAQ (reference sequence). This CDR3 is built from 13 residues. The CDR3 sequence: CASSSGSNSPLHF. CDR3 bases: TGTGCTAGCAGCTCGGGAAGTAATTCACCCCTCCACTTT.

The genes are TRBV5-5 and TRBJ2-6, with D maybe TRBD1 (6 bases). The length of the CDR3 is 17 residues. The germline V gene encodes CDR1 SGHKS and CDR2 YYEKEE (reference sequence). Trimming cost V 0 bases and J 3 bases, with 13 bases left between them. The CDR3 DNA reads TGTGCCAGCAGCTTGGCTGTTACAGGGAGTGGGGCCAACGTCCTGACTTTC. Translating it yields CASSLAVTGSGANVLTF. The full variable domain, rest sourced from reference TRBV5-5 and TRBJ2-6, is DAGVTQSPTHLIKTRGQQVTLRCSPISGHKSVSWYQQVLGQGPQFIFQYYEKEERGRGNFPDRFSARQFPNYSSELNVNALLLGDSALYLCASSLAVTGSGANVLTFGAGSRLTVL.

This clone appeared once. This sequence joins TRBV30 and TRBJ2-2; perhaps TRBD2 as D (5 bases). Germline V gene lookup returns CDR1 GTSNPN and CDR2 SVGIG (reference sequence). V gave up 0 bases and J gave up 5 bases, with 7 bases separating them. This CDR3 has 13 amino acids. DNA for the CDR3: TGTGCCTGGAGTGTACTAGGGACCGGGGAGCTGTTTTTT. It encodes CAWSVLGTGELFF.

The V gene is TRBV2, the J gene TRBJ1-1, with a weak D call TRBD1 (5 bases). Trimming stripped 0 bases from V and 10 bases from J, with 12 bases between. The CDR3 loop spans 13 amino acids. Germline CDR1 is SNHLY and CDR2 is FYNNEI. This CDR3 reads CASSEAQAGGAFF. CDR3 sequence (DNA): TGTGCCAGCAGTGAAGCGCAAGCGGGGGGAGCTTTCTTT.

V gene TRBV27 combines with J gene TRBJ2-2; D is perhaps TRBD1 (6 bases). Germline loops: CDR1 MNHEY, CDR2 SMNVEV (reference sequence). Trimming removed 3 bases at V and 4 bases at J, with 18 bases between. The CDR3 contains 17 residues. The CDR3 is CASSFEGLRGSTGELFF. In nucleotides, the CDR3 is TGTGCCAGCAGTTTCGAGGGGTTAAGGGGGAGCACCGGGGAGCTGTTTTTT.

V gene TRBV2 combines with J gene TRBJ2-6, with a weak D call TRBD1 (5 bases). Germline-derived CDR1 and CDR2 are SNHLY and FYNNEI. This CDR3 spans 13 amino acids. V shed 8 bases and J shed 3 bases, with 8 bases lying between them. The CDR3 sequence is CASGASGANVLTF. The CDR3 DNA reads TGTGCCAGCGGGGCTAGTGGGGCCAACGTCCTGACTTTC.

On this clone itself: At one end, the junction sequence differs from germline, possibly due to a read error. CDR3 region: CASSLTPSGGHEQFF. The CDR3 DNA sequence: TGTGCTAGCAGCTTAACGCCTAGCGGGGGTCATGAGCAGTTCTTC. The chain recombines TRBV7-7 with TRBJ2-1; 10 nucleotides match TRBD2. CDR3 size: 15 residues. Looked up from germline, CDR1 is SSHAT and CDR2 is FNYEAQ (reference sequence).